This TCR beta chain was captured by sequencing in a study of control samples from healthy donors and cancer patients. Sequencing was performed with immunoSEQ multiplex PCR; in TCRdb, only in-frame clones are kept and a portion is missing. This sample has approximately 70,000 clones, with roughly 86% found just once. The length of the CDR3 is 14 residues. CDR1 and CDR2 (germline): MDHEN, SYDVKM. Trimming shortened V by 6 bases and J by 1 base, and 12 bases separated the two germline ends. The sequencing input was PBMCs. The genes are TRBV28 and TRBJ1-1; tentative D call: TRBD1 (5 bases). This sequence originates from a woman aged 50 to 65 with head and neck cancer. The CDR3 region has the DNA TGTGCCAGCAGGGAGGGACCGCAGAACACTGAAGCTTTCTTT. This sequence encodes CASREGPQNTEAFF.